This record looks at one T cell receptor (beta chain) sequence and its context. Its antigen is as yet unknown. The sample is drawn from a study of human thymus T cells. General study results and limits: The related literature has documented a marked overlap of thymic repertoires among unrelated individuals. Thymic and blood repertoires appeared to display a bias in their usage of V and J genes.

Thymus specimens were resections from corrective heart surgery. Using immunoSEQ multiplex PCR, the repertoire was profiled, and TCRdb retains in-frame clones only, with some absent. The repertoire holds 86,000 or so clones, with nearly 98% as singletons. The sequence was collected from a boy in the first two years of life with a congenital heart defect but otherwise immunologically healthy. What was sequenced was thymus tissue.

The CDR3 sequence is CASSLVGSENYGYTF. For the CDR3, the DNA is TGCGCCAGCAGCTTGGTAGGGTCGGAAAACTATGGCTACACCTTC. The chain joins TRBV5-1 to TRBJ1-2, with D hard to call. Germline CDR1 reads SGHRS; CDR2 reads YFSETQ. There are 15 residues in the CDR3. Trimming shortened V by 0 bases and J by 2 bases, and 11 bases separated the two germline ends.